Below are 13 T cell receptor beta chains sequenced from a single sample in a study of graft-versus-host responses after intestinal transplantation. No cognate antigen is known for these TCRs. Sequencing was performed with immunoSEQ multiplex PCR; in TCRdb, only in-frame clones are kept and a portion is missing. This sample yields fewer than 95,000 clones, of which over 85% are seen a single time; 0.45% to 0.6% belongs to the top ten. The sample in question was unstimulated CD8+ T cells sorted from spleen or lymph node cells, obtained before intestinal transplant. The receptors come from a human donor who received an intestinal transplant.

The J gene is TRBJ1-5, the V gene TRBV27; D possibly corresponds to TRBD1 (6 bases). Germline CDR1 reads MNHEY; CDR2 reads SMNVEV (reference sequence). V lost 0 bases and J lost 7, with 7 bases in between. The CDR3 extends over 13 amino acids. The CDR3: CASSLSQGQPQHF. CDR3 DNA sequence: TGTGCCAGCAGTTTATCGCAGGGGCAGCCCCAGCATTTT.

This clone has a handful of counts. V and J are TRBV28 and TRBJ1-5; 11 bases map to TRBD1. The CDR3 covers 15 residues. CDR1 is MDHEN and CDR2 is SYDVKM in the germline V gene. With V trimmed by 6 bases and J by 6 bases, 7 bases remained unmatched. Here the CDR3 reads CASSMRTGGLQPQHF. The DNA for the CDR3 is TGTGCCAGCAGCATGCGGACAGGGGGCCTTCAGCCCCAGCATTTT.

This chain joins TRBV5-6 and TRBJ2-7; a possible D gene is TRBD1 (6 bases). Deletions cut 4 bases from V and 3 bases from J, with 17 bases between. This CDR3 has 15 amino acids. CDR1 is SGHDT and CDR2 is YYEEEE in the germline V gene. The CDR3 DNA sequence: TGTGCCAGCAGCCTAGGGACAAGATGGAGCTACGAGCAGTACTTC. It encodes CASSLGTRWSYEQYF.

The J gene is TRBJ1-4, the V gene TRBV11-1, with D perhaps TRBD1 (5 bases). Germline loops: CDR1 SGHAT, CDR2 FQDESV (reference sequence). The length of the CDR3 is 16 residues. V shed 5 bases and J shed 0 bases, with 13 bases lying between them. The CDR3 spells CASSTPGIATNEKLFF. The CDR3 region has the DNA TGTGCCAGCAGCACCCCAGGGATTGCAACTAATGAAAAACTGTTTTTT.

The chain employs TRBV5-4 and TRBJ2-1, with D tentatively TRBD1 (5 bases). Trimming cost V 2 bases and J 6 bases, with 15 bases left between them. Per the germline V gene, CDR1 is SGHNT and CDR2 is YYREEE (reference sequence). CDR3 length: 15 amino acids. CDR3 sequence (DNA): TGTGCCAGCAGCTTTCGGGTAGGGGCAGCCAATGAGCAGTTCTTC. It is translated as CASSFRVGAANEQFF.

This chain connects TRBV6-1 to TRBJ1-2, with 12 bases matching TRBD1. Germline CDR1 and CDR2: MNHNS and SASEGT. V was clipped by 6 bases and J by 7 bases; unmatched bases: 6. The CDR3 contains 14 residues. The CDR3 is CASSAGTGGFGYTF. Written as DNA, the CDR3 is TGTGCCAGCAGCGCCGGGACAGGGGGCTTTGGCTACACCTTC.

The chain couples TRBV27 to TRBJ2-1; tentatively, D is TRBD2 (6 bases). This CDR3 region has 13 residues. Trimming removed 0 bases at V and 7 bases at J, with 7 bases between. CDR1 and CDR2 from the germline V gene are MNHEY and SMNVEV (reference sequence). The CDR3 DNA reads TGTGCCAGCAGTTTATCGGGGGGAAATGAGCAGTTCTTC. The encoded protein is CASSLSGGNEQFF.

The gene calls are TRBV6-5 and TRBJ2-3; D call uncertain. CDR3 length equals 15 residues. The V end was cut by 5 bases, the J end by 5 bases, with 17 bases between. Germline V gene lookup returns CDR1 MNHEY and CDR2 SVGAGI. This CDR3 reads CASSPTPPEVDTQYF. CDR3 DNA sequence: TGTGCCAGCAGTCCGACGCCCCCTGAGGTAGATACGCAGTATTTT.

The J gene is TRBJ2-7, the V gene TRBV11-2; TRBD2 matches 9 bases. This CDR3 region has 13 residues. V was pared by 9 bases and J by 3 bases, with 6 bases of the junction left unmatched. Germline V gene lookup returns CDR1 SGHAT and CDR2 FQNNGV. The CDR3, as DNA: TGTGCCAGTGGGACTAGCTCGAGCTACGAGCAGTACTTC. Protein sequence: CASGTSSSYEQYF.

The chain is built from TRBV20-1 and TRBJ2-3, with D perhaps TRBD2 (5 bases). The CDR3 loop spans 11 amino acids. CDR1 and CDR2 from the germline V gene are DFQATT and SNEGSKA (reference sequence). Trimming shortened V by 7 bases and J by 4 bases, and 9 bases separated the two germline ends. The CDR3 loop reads CSVRGADTQYF. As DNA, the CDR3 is TGCAGTGTTCGGGGTGCAGATACGCAGTATTTT.

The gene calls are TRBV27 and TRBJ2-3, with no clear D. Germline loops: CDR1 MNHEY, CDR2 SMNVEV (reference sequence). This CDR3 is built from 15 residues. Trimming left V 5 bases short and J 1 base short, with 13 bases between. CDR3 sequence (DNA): TGTGCCAGCAGTGGTTTCCTAATGGGCACAGATACGCAGTATTTT. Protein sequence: CASSGFLMGTDTQYF.

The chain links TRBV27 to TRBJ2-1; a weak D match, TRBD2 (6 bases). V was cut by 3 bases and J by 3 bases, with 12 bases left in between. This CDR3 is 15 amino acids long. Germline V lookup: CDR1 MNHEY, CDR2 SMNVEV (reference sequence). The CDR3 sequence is CASSFPGSFYNEQFF. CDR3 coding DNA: TGTGCCAGCAGTTTTCCCGGGAGTTTCTACAATGAGCAGTTCTTC.

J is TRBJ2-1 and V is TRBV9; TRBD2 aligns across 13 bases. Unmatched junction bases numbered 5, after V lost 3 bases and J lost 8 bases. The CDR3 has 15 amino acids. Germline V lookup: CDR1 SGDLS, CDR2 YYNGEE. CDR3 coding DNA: TGTGCCAGCAGCGAGGGGACTAGCGGGGCCTATGAGCAGTTCTTC. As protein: CASSEGTSGAYEQFF.